The 7 T cell receptor beta chains in this list originate from one sample, sequenced in a study of blood T cell repertoires in COVID-19. Assay used: immunoSEQ multiplex PCR; TCRdb lists only in-frame clones, some missing. The sample shows hundreds of thousands of clones, 80% to 90% of them seen only once. Specimen: PBMCs or T cells enriched from blood (not recorded which). Receptors originate from a woman aged 45-59 years who had been exposed to COVID-19.

The rearrangement joins TRBV7-2 to TRBJ2-5, with D hard to call. The germline V and J ends were trimmed by 1 base and 4 bases, with 7 bases remaining between them. This CDR3 comprises 13 residues. From germline, CDR1 is SGHTA and CDR2 FQGNSA. CDR3: CASSLGRGETQYF. The DNA for the CDR3 is TGTGCCAGCAGCTTAGGCCGAGGAGAGACCCAGTACTTC.

This chain connects TRBV29-1 to TRBJ2-5, with D maybe TRBD1 (5 bases). This CDR3 contains 14 residues. Germline V lookup: CDR1 SQVTM, CDR2 ANQGSEA. Trimming removed 4 bases from V and 4 bases from J, with 16 bases in between. DNA of the CDR3: TGCAGCGTTGTGGGCGCAGGGTGGAGAGAGACCCAGTACTTC. It encodes CSVVGAGWRETQYF.

The chain has TRBV7-2 and TRBJ1-1; 8 bases match TRBD1. Germline V gene lookup returns CDR1 SGHTA and CDR2 FQGNSA. The CDR3 is 13 amino acids. With V trimmed by 5 bases and J by 4 bases, 3 bases remained unmatched. The CDR3 is CASSATGGTEAFF. In nucleotides, the CDR3 is TGTGCCAGCAGCGCCACAGGGGGCACTGAAGCTTTCTTT.

The table lists this clone with a count of one. This chain links TRBV9 with TRBJ1-1, with TRBD1 as a possible D gene (5 bases). CDR1 is SGDLS and CDR2 is YYNGEE in the germline V gene. V lost 5 bases and J lost 0, with 11 bases in between. The CDR3 is 14 residues long. The CDR3 DNA sequence: TGTGCCAGCAGAGCGGCGGGGGTGAACACTGAAGCTTTCTTT. It yields the protein CASRAAGVNTEAFF.

The rearrangement joins TRBV19 to TRBJ2-3; 15 bases are a match to TRBD2. This CDR3 contains 19 residues. Unmatched junction bases numbered 8, after V lost 3 bases and J lost 1 base. Looked up from germline, CDR1 is LNHDA and CDR2 is SQIVND (reference sequence). The CDR3 spells CASSIGGTSGGTRTDTQYF. CDR3 nucleotide sequence: TGTGCCAGTAGTATCGGGGGGACTAGCGGGGGGACCCGCACAGATACGCAGTATTTT.

The chain recombines TRBV10-3 with TRBJ1-1; TRBD1 aligns across 8 bases. The CDR3 totals 13 residues. The germline V gene encodes CDR1 ENHRY and CDR2 SYGVKD. Trimming removed 6 bases from V and 6 bases from J; junction bases left unmatched: 6. For the CDR3, the DNA is TGTGCCATCAGCTACAGGGGGGAGGCTGAAGCTTTCTTT. It encodes CAISYRGEAEAFF.

This sequence joins TRBV3-1 (or the pseudogene TRBV3-2) and TRBJ2-1; tentative D call: TRBD2 (7 bases). Germline V CDR1 and CDR2: LGHDT, YNNKEL (reference sequence). The CDR3 contains 14 residues. Trimming pared 6 bases from V and 7 bases from J, leaving 16 bases between. CDR3 coding DNA: TGTGCCAGCAGATTGGGGGGGGCTCATAATGAGCAGTTCTTC. Translated: CASRLGGAHNEQFF.